The clone carrying this T cell receptor beta chain came up a few times. This entry is derived from a study of cytomegalovirus exposure and HLA in healthy donors. Vbeta (60) and Jbeta (13) primers were used in the PCR. The protocol was immunoSEQ multiplex PCR, while the TCRdb copy is restricted to in-frame clones and leaves out a portion. The sample has 90,000 to 130,000 clones, around 70% seen once; the top ten hold around 5%. The germline V and J ends were trimmed by 6 bases and 5 bases, with 11 bases remaining between them. Per germline, CDR1 MDHEN and CDR2 SYDVKM. The CDR3 contains 13 residues. Sequencing used PBMCs. J is TRBJ1-5 and V is TRBV28; D perhaps matches TRBD1 (5 bases). This sequence was found in a man aged 25-40 years in good health and CMV-seropositive. CDR3 loop: CASRRGDHQPQHF. The CDR3 nucleotides are TGTGCCAGCAGGCGGGGCGACCATCAGCCCCAGCATTTT.